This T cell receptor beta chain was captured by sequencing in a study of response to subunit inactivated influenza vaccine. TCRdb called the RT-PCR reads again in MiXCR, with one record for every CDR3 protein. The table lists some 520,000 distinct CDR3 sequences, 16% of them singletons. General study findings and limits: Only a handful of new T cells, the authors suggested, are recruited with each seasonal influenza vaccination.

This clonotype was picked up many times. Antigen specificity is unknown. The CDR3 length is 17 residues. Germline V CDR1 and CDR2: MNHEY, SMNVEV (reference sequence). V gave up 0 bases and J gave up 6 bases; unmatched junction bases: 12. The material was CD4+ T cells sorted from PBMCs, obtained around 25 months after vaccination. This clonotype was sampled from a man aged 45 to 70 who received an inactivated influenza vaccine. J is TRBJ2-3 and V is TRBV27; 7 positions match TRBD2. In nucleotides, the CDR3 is TGTGCCAGCAGTTTATCGCCGACTTGGGGGAGGGTTGATACGCAGTATTTT. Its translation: CASSLSPTWGRVDTQYF.